The clone carrying this TCR beta chain was detected many times. This entry is derived from a study of human T cells and chemical hapten exposure. The V gene lost 3 bases and the J gene lost 11 bases, with 19 bases spanning the gap. From germline, CDR1 is SGHVS and CDR2 FQNEAQ. The CDR3 loop spans 15 amino acids. Time point reported: pre-sensitization, week 0. Noted treatment: therapeutic diphenylcyclopropenone sensitization with weekly scalp DPC. Each donor was an alopecia patient between 18 and 70 years of age who qualified for DPC. The library tagged individual cDNA molecules with unique molecular identifiers. MiXCR, applied by TCRdb to the RACE reads, yields one record per CDR3 protein. The data hold fewer than 350,000 distinct CDR3 sequences, with over 7.5% observed a single time.

The source material was whole blood, sampled in connection with sensitization to the hapten diphenylcyclopropenone (DPC). This receptor was identified in a man aged 18 to 30 with alopecia areata. Some clones in this sample may be carry-over from other donors' samples. The chain employs TRBV7-8 and TRBJ1-4; unclear D gene. CDR3 region: CASSFRTAGKGKLFF. The CDR3 region has the DNA TGTGCCAGCAGCTTCCGGACGGCTGGGAAGGGTAAACTGTTTTTT.